One and the same sample provided the 20 T cell receptor beta chains below, sequenced in a study of STAT5B mutations in CD4+ large granular lymphocyte leukemia. Measured with immunoSEQ multiplex PCR; TCRdb has only the in-frame clones, and not every one. In the table there are about 35,000 clones, 65% to 80% of which are singletons. The sequencing sample was made of CD4+ T cells from blood buffy coats. Source of these receptors: a human donor in good health.

The CDR3 region has the DNA TGTGCCAGCAGCCTGACACTGAACACTGAAGCTTTCTTT. As protein: CASSLTLNTEAFF. The genes are TRBV6-1 and TRBJ1-1; no clear D. Germline V gene lookup returns CDR1 MNHNS and CDR2 SASEGT. The V and J ends lost 6 bases and 0 bases respectively, with 8 bases between them. This CDR3 comprises 13 residues.

This chain connects TRBV2 to TRBJ2-2, with D hard to call. V lost 6 bases, J lost 3 bases, and 8 bases lay in between. CDR1 is SNHLY and CDR2 is FYNNEI in the germline V gene. CDR3 length: 13 residues. The CDR3 loop is CASSGQYTGELFF. The CDR3 DNA sequence: TGTGCCAGCAGCGGTCAGTACACCGGGGAGCTGTTTTTT. Full variable domain (remainder filled in from reference TRBV2 and TRBJ2-2): EPEVTQTPSHQVTQMGQEVILRCVPISNHLYFYWYRQILGQKVEFLVSFYNNEISEKSEIFDDQFSVERPDGSNFTLKIRSTKLEDSAMYFCASSGQYTGELFFGEGSRLTVL.

The rearrangement links TRBV18 to TRBJ1-2, with D hard to call. CDR1 and CDR2 (germline): KGHSH, LQKENI. Trimming took off 3 bases at V and 5 bases at J, with 13 bases between the two ends. The CDR3 is 14 residues long. The CDR3 sequence is CASSPSATRYGYTF. CDR3 bases: TGTGCCAGCTCACCCTCGGCGACGCGGTATGGCTACACCTTC.

The chain couples TRBV6-6 to TRBJ1-2; perhaps TRBD1 as D (6 bases). The germline V and J ends were trimmed by 5 bases and 3 bases, with 10 bases remaining between them. CDR1 is MNHNY and CDR2 is SVGAGI in the germline V gene (reference sequence). This CDR3 has 13 amino acids. The CDR3: CASSPDRDYGYTF. The CDR3 bases are TGTGCCAGCAGTCCGGACAGAGACTATGGCTACACCTTC.

The rearrangement uses TRBV6-1 and TRBJ1-4, with D tentatively TRBD1 (5 bases). There are 12 residues in the CDR3. Between the trimmed V and J ends, which lost 7 bases and 7 bases, there was a span of 10 bases. Looked up from germline, CDR1 is MNHNS and CDR2 is SASEGT. DNA of the CDR3: TGTGCCAGCACTCCGCAGGGTGAAAAACTGTTTTTT. Translated: CASTPQGEKLFF.

The rearrangement joins TRBV18 to TRBJ2-2, with D perhaps matching TRBD2 (6 bases). V lost 3 bases and J 1 base, leaving 6 bases between the germline ends. The CDR3 covers 14 residues. Germline lookup yields CDR1 KGHSH and CDR2 LQKENI. CDR3 sequence reads: CASSPGLNTGELFF. CDR3 nucleotides: TGTGCCAGCTCACCGGGACTGAACACCGGGGAGCTGTTTTTT.

This clone was detected a few times. The CDR3 DNA sequence: TGTGCCAGCAGTTACTTATTCCCCGCGGACACTGAAGCTTTCTTT. Protein: CASSYLFPADTEAFF. The chain joins TRBV6-5 to TRBJ1-1; D remains ambiguous. The germline gives CDR1 MNHEY, CDR2 SVGAGI. V lost 1 base, J lost 3 bases, and 12 bases lay in between. The CDR3 has 15 amino acids.

The chain uses TRBV19 and TRBJ1-5, with D perhaps matching TRBD1 (5 bases). This CDR3 has 14 amino acids. V was shortened by 7 bases and J by 9 bases, with 19 bases between the two germline ends. Looked up from germline, CDR1 is LNHDA and CDR2 is SQIVND (reference sequence). The chain's CDR3 is CASNPRDVARPQHF. CDR3 DNA: TGTGCCAGTAACCCCCGGGACGTCGCTCGGCCCCAGCATTTT.

V usage is TRBV7-2 and J usage is TRBJ1-4; D unclear. CDR1 and CDR2 from the germline V gene are SGHTA and FQGNSA. Deletions cut 3 bases from V and 3 bases from J, with 8 bases between. This CDR3 is built from 14 residues. CDR3 coding DNA: TGTGCCAGCAGCTTGGCCAGGTCTAATGAAAAACTGTTTTTT. Translating it yields CASSLARSNEKLFF.

The J gene is TRBJ1-2, the V gene TRBV2, with D perhaps matching TRBD1 (5 bases). CDR1 SNHLY and CDR2 FYNNEI come from the germline V gene. The germline V and J ends were trimmed by 6 bases and 0 bases, with 14 bases remaining between them. The CDR3 contains 15 residues. CDR3 residues: CASRQGDLPNYGYTF. CDR3 sequence (DNA): TGTGCCAGCAGGCAAGGGGATCTCCCTAACTATGGCTACACCTTC.

This clone showed up just once. J is TRBJ2-7 and V is TRBV6-6; D is unresolved. V was cut by 5 bases and J by 3 bases, with 11 bases left in between. CDR1 MNHNY and CDR2 SVGAGI come from the germline V gene (reference sequence). The CDR3 sequence is 13 residues long. The CDR3 reads CASSRARNYEQYF. CDR3 sequence (DNA): TGTGCCAGCAGTAGGGCGAGGAACTACGAGCAGTACTTC.

In DNA, the CDR3 is TGTGCCAGCAGCCGGGCGTCTGGGGCCAACGTCCTGACTTTC. Amino acids: CASSRASGANVLTF. The chain combines TRBV7-2 with TRBJ2-6; D not certain. The V gene lost 5 bases and the J gene lost 1 base, with 6 bases spanning the gap. Germline-derived CDR1 and CDR2 are SGHTA and FQGNSA. This CDR3 contains 14 residues.

The chain combines TRBV5-1 with TRBJ2-7; weak D call: TRBD1 (6 bases). Germline V CDR1 and CDR2: SGHRS, YFSETQ. The CDR3 length is 15 residues. V was shortened by 4 bases and J by 7 bases, with 21 bases between the two germline ends. This CDR3 is CASSGTGTRVREQYF. In DNA form, the CDR3 reads TGCGCCAGCAGCGGAACCGGGACACGAGTGAGGGAGCAGTACTTC.

In DNA form, the CDR3 reads TGTGCCAGCTCCCCGGGCGAGGGTGAAGCTTTCTTT. Translating it yields CASSPGEGEAFF. The chain combines TRBV18 with TRBJ1-1; D is uncertain. Germline-derived CDR1 and CDR2 are KGHSH and LQKENI. There are 12 residues in the CDR3. Trimming cost V 6 bases and J 7 bases, with 12 bases left between them.

This clone showed up just once. This chain uses TRBV9 with TRBJ1-1; D unresolved. CDR1 SGDLS and CDR2 YYNGEE come from the germline V gene. V lost 4 bases and J lost 7, with 14 bases in between. This CDR3 is built from 13 residues. DNA of the CDR3: TGTGCCAGCAGCCCCCCCCCGGCAAATGAAGCTTTCTTT. Translated: CASSPPPANEAFF. Using reference TRBV9 and TRBJ1-1 for the parts outside the CDR3, the full variable domain is DSGVTQTPKHLITATGQRVTLRCSPRSGDLSVYWYQQSLDQGLQFLIQYYNGEERAKGNILERFSAQQFPDLHSELNLSSLELGDSALYFCASSPPPANEAFFGQGTRLTVV.

The gene calls are TRBV6-5 and TRBJ2-7; 8 positions agree with TRBD1. Germline CDR1 is MNHEY and CDR2 is SVGAGI. The CDR3 totals 12 residues. The J segment lost 4 bases and the V segment lost 6 bases, leaving 2 bases of the junction unmatched. DNA for the CDR3: TGTGCCAGCAGCGACAGGGGATACGAGCAGTACTTC. Residues: CASSDRGYEQYF.

This clone has a handful of counts. The chain employs TRBV18 and TRBJ2-7, with D tentatively TRBD1 or TRBD2 (5 bases each). CDR1 is KGHSH, CDR2 LQKENI, per germline. CDR3 length: 14 residues. V lost 5 bases, J lost 5 bases, and 16 bases lay in between. The CDR3 here is CASSSDITGDEQYF. Here the CDR3 DNA reads TGTGCCAGCTCATCGGACATCACCGGGGACGAGCAGTACTTC.

The CDR3 bases are TGTGCCAGCACCCCTCGGACAGGGGGAGCCAACACTGAAGCTTTCTTT. Its protein is CASTPRTGGANTEAFF. The chain recombines TRBV7-9 with TRBJ1-1, with 10 positions matching TRBD1. CDR1 is SEHNR and CDR2 is FQNEAQ in the germline V gene (reference sequence). Losses at the gene ends were 7 bases for V and 2 bases for J; bases not matched to a gene: 10. This CDR3 is built from 16 residues.

The chain combines TRBV6-5 with TRBJ2-7; D may be TRBD2 (6 bases). This CDR3 is built from 13 residues. The germline V and J ends were trimmed by 6 bases and 2 bases, with 11 bases remaining between them. Looked up from germline, CDR1 is MNHEY and CDR2 is SVGAGI. The CDR3 here is CASRSLATYEQYF. The CDR3 nucleotides are TGTGCCAGCAGGTCACTAGCTACCTACGAGCAGTACTTC.

V gene TRBV19 combines with J gene TRBJ2-7, with D possibly TRBD1 on 6 matching bases. CDR3 size: 14 residues. V was pared by 6 bases and J by 4 bases, with 16 bases between. CDR1 and CDR2 (germline): LNHDA, SQIVND (reference sequence). The CDR3 DNA is TGTGCCAGTAGACCCAGGGGACCCCCATACGAGCAGTACTTC. Protein product: CASRPRGPPYEQYF.